One and the same sample provided the 29 T cell receptor beta chains below, sequenced in a study of blood T cell repertoires in COVID-19 (dated by TCRdb to the early 2020s). Libraries were constructed by the immunoSEQ multiplex PCR assay. The table was pulled from immuneACCESS by TCRdb, which kept in-frame rearrangements only. Such tables lose some clones; where checked, under half of the loss comes from unresolved V genes, and the rest has no known cause. In all, the sample holds 90,000 to 130,000 clones, and roughly 83% of those were seen once. The ten most abundant clones make up 0.7% to 0.85% of the sample. Sequenced sample: peripheral blood. The receptors originated from a woman in her 70s with acute or convalescent COVID-19.

This clone came up once. The chain couples TRBV7-2 to TRBJ1-5, with D possibly matching TRBD1 (5 bases). Trimming shortened V by 5 bases and J by 5 bases, and 13 bases separated the two germline ends. CDR3 length: 14 residues. Germline CDR1 SGHTA, CDR2 FQGNSA. CDR3 protein: CASSPSGGYQPQHF. In nucleotides, the CDR3 is TGTGCCAGCAGCCCCTCCGGGGGTTATCAGCCCCAGCATTTT.

This rearrangement joins TRBV19 to TRBJ2-5; TRBD2 matches 7 bases. The J segment lost 3 bases and the V segment lost 3 bases, leaving 4 bases of the junction unmatched. The germline V gene encodes CDR1 LNHDA and CDR2 SQIVND (reference sequence). The CDR3 sequence is 14 residues long. In DNA form, the CDR3 reads TGTGCCAGTAGTATTGTAGCGGGTAAAGAGACCCAGTACTTC. Translated: CASSIVAGKETQYF.

The V gene is TRBV5-1, the J gene TRBJ2-3; 16 bases are a match to TRBD2. This CDR3 comprises 17 residues. From germline, CDR1 is SGHRS and CDR2 YFSETQ. With V trimmed by 3 bases and J by 2 bases, 3 bases remained unmatched. The CDR3 DNA follows: TGCGCCAGCAGCTGGGGACTAGCGGGAGGGGTCACAGATACGCAGTATTTT. This gives the protein CASSWGLAGGVTDTQYF.

The J gene is TRBJ2-3, the V gene TRBV11-3; 8 bases match TRBD2. V shed 5 bases and J 4 bases; nucleotides not matched to a gene: 8. The CDR3 sequence is 15 residues long. Germline CDR1 and CDR2: SGHNT and YENEEA. As DNA, the CDR3 is TGTGCCAGCAGCCGGGGGGGAGGGCCGGCAGATACGCAGTATTTT. This translates into CASSRGGGPADTQYF.

V usage is TRBV5-1 and J usage is TRBJ2-7, with 11 bases aligning to TRBD2. The CDR3 is 16 residues long. Trimming at V came to 4 bases and at J to 4 bases, leaving 10 bases not matched to a gene. Germline CDR1 SGHRS, CDR2 YFSETQ. In DNA form, the CDR3 reads TGCGCCAGCAGCCCCTCATCTAGCGGGAGGTTATACGAGCAGTACTTC. Translation: CASSPSSSGRLYEQYF. Full variable domain (outside the CDR3, taken from reference TRBV5-1 and TRBJ2-7): KAGVTQTPRYLIKTRGQQVTLSCSPISGHRSVSWYQQTPGQGLQFLFEYFSETQRNKGNFPGRFSGRQFSNSRSEMNVSTLELGDSALYLCASSPSSSGRLYEQYFGPGTRLTVT.

The chain carries TRBV19 and TRBJ2-5, with 9 bases identical to TRBD2. Trimming cost V 5 bases and J 5 bases; bases outside gene matches: 6. This CDR3 contains 14 residues. Germline values: CDR1 LNHDA, CDR2 SQIVND (reference sequence). DNA of the CDR3: TGTGCCAGTAGTGTGGGACTAGCACTGGAGACCCAGTACTTC. Protein: CASSVGLALETQYF.

The chain employs TRBV4-1 and TRBJ1-1; D is possibly TRBD1 (6 bases). In germline, CDR1 is MGHRA, CDR2 YSYEKL. The CDR3 extends over 14 amino acids. V was clipped by 1 base and J by 6 bases, with 12 bases between them. This CDR3 reads CASSQVPGEPEAFF. The CDR3 DNA reads as TGCGCCAGCAGCCAAGTCCCAGGGGAACCTGAAGCTTTCTTT.

The V and J genes are TRBV19 and TRBJ2-5; TRBD1 agrees at 9 bases. This CDR3 contains 16 residues. Germline values: CDR1 LNHDA, CDR2 SQIVND (reference sequence). The V and J ends lost 4 bases and 5 bases, in that order; junction bases with no gene match: 11. The CDR3 reads CASSSGAGTGTETQYF. DNA for the CDR3: TGTGCCAGTAGTAGTGGGGCAGGGACAGGGACCGAGACCCAGTACTTC.

The genes are TRBV5-1 and TRBJ1-2; perhaps TRBD1 as D (5 bases). The V and J ends lost 4 bases and 3 bases respectively, with 13 bases between them. The germline gives CDR1 SGHRS, CDR2 YFSETQ. CDR3 length: 14 residues. CDR3 nucleotide sequence: TGCGCCAGCAGCCCGGACGGGGGTGACTATGGCTACACCTTC. Encoded protein: CASSPDGGDYGYTF.

The chain is built from TRBV7-3 and TRBJ2-3, with D possibly matching TRBD2 (7 bases). CDR3 length: 17 amino acids. V gave up 1 base and J gave up 0 bases, with 14 bases separating them. CDR1 and CDR2 from the germline V gene are SGHTA and FQGTGA. The CDR3 region has the DNA TGTGCCAGCAGCTTAAGAGGGGGACTAATAAGCACAGATACGCAGTATTTT. Translation gives CASSLRGGLISTDTQYF. Full variable domain (missing parts from reference TRBV7-3 and TRBJ2-3): GAGVSQTPSNKVTEKGKYVELRCDPISGHTALYWYRQSLGQGPEFLIYFQGTGAADDSGLPNDRFFAVRPEGSVSTLKIQRTERGDSAVYLCASSLRGGLISTDTQYFGPGTRLTVL.

The table lists this clone with a count of one. The J gene is TRBJ2-3, the V gene TRBV27; 10 nucleotides agree with TRBD2. The CDR3 spans 15 residues. In germline, CDR1 is MNHEY, CDR2 SMNVEV (reference sequence). V lost 5 bases to trimming and J lost 7 bases; unmatched junction nucleotides: 9. The CDR3 loop reads CASSPSGGGGNTQYF. CDR3 coding DNA: TGTGCCAGCAGTCCTAGCGGGGGAGGCGGGAATACGCAGTATTTT.

The rearrangement uses TRBV3-1 (or the pseudogene TRBV3-2) and TRBJ2-1, with D possibly being TRBD2 (6 bases). This CDR3 is built from 14 residues. CDR1 LGHDT and CDR2 YNNKEL come from the germline V gene (reference sequence). Trimming took 5 bases from V and 0 from J, leaving 8 bases between them. The CDR3: CASSWGDSYNEQFF. The CDR3 DNA reads as TGTGCCAGCAGCTGGGGGGACTCCTACAATGAGCAGTTCTTC.

V usage is TRBV19 and J usage is TRBJ1-1, with 8 bases identical to TRBD1. CDR3 size: 15 residues. With 5 bases clipped from V and 1 base from J, the junction kept 6 bases outside the gene matches. Germline V gene data show CDR1 as LNHDA and CDR2 as SQIVND (reference sequence). The CDR3 nucleotides read TGTGCCAGTAGTCCTGACAGGGGCCCGAACACTGAAGCTTTCTTT. Amino acids: CASSPDRGPNTEAFF.

This clone was observed a handful of times. The rearrangement joins TRBV27 to TRBJ1-2, with 11 bases identical to TRBD1. The germline V gene encodes CDR1 MNHEY and CDR2 SMNVEV (reference sequence). This CDR3 has 14 amino acids. V lost 6 bases and J lost 8; bases outside the gene matches: 8. CDR3 in amino acids: CASSYGQGAWGYTF. Here the CDR3 DNA reads TGTGCCAGCAGCTATGGACAGGGGGCTTGGGGCTACACCTTC.

The chain uses TRBV19 and TRBJ2-2, with 14 bases fitting TRBD2. The CDR3 runs 16 residues. The germline gives CDR1 LNHDA, CDR2 SQIVND (reference sequence). The V and J ends lost 5 bases and 5 bases, in that order; junction bases with no gene match: 4. In nucleotides, the CDR3 is TGTGCCAGTAGTCGTGGACTAGCGGGGGGTACCGGGGAGCTGTTTTTT. Its translation: CASSRGLAGGTGELFF.

The rearrangement uses TRBV18 and TRBJ1-1, with TRBD1 as a possible D gene (5 bases). Between the trimmed V and J ends, which lost 2 bases and 1 base, there was a span of 14 bases. Germline CDR1 reads KGHSH; CDR2 reads LQKENI. CDR3 length equals 16 residues. This chain's CDR3 is CASSPLRLRANTEAFF. CDR3 nucleotides: TGTGCCAGCTCACCATTAAGACTCAGGGCGAACACTGAAGCTTTCTTT.

The rearrangement links TRBV11-2 to TRBJ2-2; D remains unclear. This CDR3 has 13 residues. The V gene lost 5 bases and the J gene lost 5 bases, with 9 bases spanning the gap. Germline V gives CDR1 SGHAT, CDR2 FQNNGV. DNA of the CDR3: TGTGCCAGCAGCATCCTACTAACCGGGGAGCTGTTTTTT. It codes for CASSILLTGELFF.

This chain links TRBV5-1 with TRBJ2-1; 11 positions match TRBD2. The ends lost 3 bases at V and 9 bases at J; junction bases unmatched: 2. There are 13 residues in the CDR3. Germline V gives CDR1 SGHRS, CDR2 YFSETQ. Here the CDR3 DNA reads TGCGCCAGCAGCTCTAGCGGGAGGACTGAGCAGTTCTTC. It specifies CASSSSGRTEQFF.

The J gene is TRBJ1-5, the V gene TRBV10-3; D is uncertain. V dropped 10 bases and J dropped 3 bases, with 19 bases sitting between them. CDR1 and CDR2 from the germline V gene are ENHRY and SYGVKD. CDR3 length: 15 residues. The CDR3 nucleotides are TGTGCCACCAACAAAAACGAGGGAAACAATCAGCCCCAGCATTTT. Protein product: CATNKNEGNNQPQHF.

This chain connects TRBV5-6 to TRBJ2-7, with D possibly matching TRBD2 (6 bases). Germline V CDR1 and CDR2: SGHDT, YYEEEE. V shed 2 bases and J shed 3 bases, with 12 bases lying between them. This CDR3 is 14 amino acids long. CDR3 protein: CASSFGGSGYEQYF. The CDR3 nucleotides read TGTGCCAGCAGCTTCGGGGGTTCCGGCTACGAGCAGTACTTC.

The chain employs TRBV3-1 (or the pseudogene TRBV3-2) and TRBJ1-2, with D possibly TRBD1 on 6 matching bases. The V gene's germline CDR1 is LGHDT and CDR2 YNNKEL (reference sequence). V was pared by 4 bases and J by 4 bases, with 13 bases between. CDR3 length: 14 residues. The CDR3 loop is CASSPTRGGYGYTF. CDR3 in DNA: TGTGCCAGCAGCCCCACCAGGGGTGGCTATGGCTACACCTTC.

The count of this clone is one. CDR3 bases: TGTGCCAGCAGGAGGGAGGTTGGTTTCGGGGAGACCCAGTACTTC. This gives the protein CASRREVGFGETQYF. The chain uses TRBV10-3 and TRBJ2-5, with D perhaps matching TRBD2 (6 bases). Germline lookup yields CDR1 ENHRY and CDR2 SYGVKD. The V and J ends lost 10 bases and 5 bases respectively, with 23 bases between them. CDR3 size: 15 residues.

This clone was observed once. This sequence joins TRBV27 and TRBJ1-2; 9 nucleotides line up with TRBD1. Germline V gives CDR1 MNHEY, CDR2 SMNVEV (reference sequence). Losses at the gene ends were 5 bases for V and 8 bases for J; bases not matched to a gene: 12. CDR3 length: 15 amino acids. The CDR3 region is CASSKGQGIEHGYTF. The CDR3 nucleotides read TGTGCCAGCAGTAAGGGACAGGGCATCGAACACGGCTACACCTTC.

The rearrangement joins TRBV27 to TRBJ1-5, with D maybe TRBD1 (5 bases). Germline V gives CDR1 MNHEY, CDR2 SMNVEV (reference sequence). The CDR3 contains 14 residues. Trimming cost V 4 bases and J 3 bases, with 10 bases left between them. CDR3 in amino acids: CASSYGGYNQPQHF. The CDR3 nucleotides are TGTGCCAGCAGTTACGGGGGGTACAATCAGCCCCAGCATTTT.

The rearrangement uses TRBV11-2 and TRBJ2-7, with 7 bases lining up with TRBD2. This CDR3 has 15 residues. Germline V gene lookup returns CDR1 SGHAT and CDR2 FQNNGV. The junction had 3 bases not matched to a gene; V was cut back by 1 base and J by 0 bases. This CDR3 is CASSLVGGSSYEQYF. As DNA, the CDR3 is TGTGCCAGCAGCTTAGTGGGCGGGAGCTCCTACGAGCAGTACTTC.

The V call is TRBV11-1, the J call TRBJ2-1, with 8 bases matching TRBD1. J lost 4 bases, V lost 1 base, and 6 bases had no gene match. CDR1 SGHAT and CDR2 FQDESV come from the germline V gene (reference sequence). The CDR3 has 16 residues. The CDR3 sequence: CASSLVPQGVYNEQFF. The CDR3 nucleotides read TGTGCCAGCAGCTTAGTCCCACAGGGGGTATACAATGAGCAGTTCTTC. Looking up the rest from reference TRBV11-1 and TRBJ2-1 gives the full variable domain: EAEVAQSPRYKITEKSQAVAFWCDPISGHATLYWYRQILGQGPELLVQFQDESVVDDSQLPKDRFSAERLKGVDSTLKIQPAELGDSAMYLCASSLVPQGVYNEQFFGPGTRLTVL.

J is TRBJ1-5 and V is TRBV6-5; D perhaps matches TRBD1 (5 bases). Trimming pared 2 bases from V and 1 base from J, leaving 6 bases between. The CDR3 has 14 residues. Looked up from germline, CDR1 is MNHEY and CDR2 is SVGAGI. CDR3 amino acids: CASSYRGSNQPQHF. DNA for the CDR3: TGTGCCAGCAGTTACAGGGGAAGCAATCAGCCCCAGCATTTT.

This rearrangement joins TRBV12-3 or TRBV12-4 to TRBJ2-7; weak D call: TRBD1 (5 bases). This CDR3 contains 11 residues. V lost 1 base to trimming and J lost 11 bases, with 9 bases between them. This chain's CDR3 is CASSLDRIKYF. For the CDR3, the DNA is TGTGCCAGCAGTTTAGACAGGATCAAGTACTTC.

This clone was seen once. The chain is built from TRBV5-1 and TRBJ2-5; a possible D gene is TRBD2 (6 bases). The germline CDR1 and CDR2 sequences are SGHRS and YFSETQ. Trimming left V 4 bases short and J 2 bases short, with 12 bases between. The CDR3 spans 14 residues. Here the CDR3 DNA reads TGCGCCAGCAGCCCCGGGACTGGGCAAGAGACCCAGTACTTC. It codes for CASSPGTGQETQYF.